This T cell receptor beta chain was profiled in a study of OX40 agonist ivuxolimab in advanced cancers. Here immunoSEQ multiplex PCR was the method, and the copy in TCRdb shows in-frame clones only, minus some. The sample consists of approximately 48,000 clones, around 77% of them appearing once. CDR1 KGHSH and CDR2 LQKENI come from the germline V gene. CDR3 size: 15 residues. Trimming took 2 bases from V and 1 from J, leaving 10 bases between them. This clonotype originated in an adult with an advanced solid tumor such as melanoma, head and neck, liver or kidney cancer. The rearrangement joins TRBV18 to TRBJ2-3, with D uncertain. The source material was CD4+ or CD8+ T cells sorted from blood, sampled in a trial of the OX40 agonist ivuxolimab. The CDR3 DNA reads TGTGCCAGCTCACCAATGGGAAGAGGCACAGATACGCAGTATTTT. It translates to CASSPMGRGTDTQYF.